Listed below are T cell receptor beta chains from one sample, sequenced in a study of PD-1 blockade in classical Hodgkin lymphoma. Repertoires were generated with immunoSEQ multiplex PCR, while TCRdb's copy carries only in-frame clones and drops some. Of 10,000 to 15,000 clones detected, 84% appear once; the ten largest clones hold roughly 24%. This sample comprised peripheral blood mononuclear cells (PBMCs), obtained at baseline. These receptors were taken from a human donor with classical Hodgkin lymphoma. Both conserved end residues are part of each CDR3. Each record gives: clone size, D gene, J gene, CDR3 length, V gene, CDR3 protein, CDR3 DNA. D genes are given only for firm matches. Clone sizes are given selectively: once, few, many, or a class where the clone is expanded.

clone_size: few
d_call: .
j_call: TRBJ2-1
cdr3_length: 15
v_call: TRBV18
cdr3_aa: CASGGGMSSYNEQFF
cdr3_nt: TGTGCCAGCGGTGGGGGGATGAGCTCCTACAATGAGCAGTTCTTC

clone_size: .
d_call: .
j_call: TRBJ2-7
cdr3_length: 17
v_call: TRBV4-3
cdr3_aa: CASSQDKYFGGQNEQYF
cdr3_nt: TGCGCCAGCAGCCAAGATAAGTATTTCGGGGGGCAGAACGAGCAGTACTTC

clone_size: .
d_call: .
j_call: TRBJ2-2
cdr3_length: 16
v_call: TRBV7-7
cdr3_aa: CASSTLGSPNTGELFF
cdr3_nt: TGTGCCAGCAGCACACTTGGGAGTCCGAACACCGGGGAGCTGTTTTTT

clone_size: few
d_call: .
j_call: TRBJ1-2
cdr3_length: 13
v_call: TRBV9
cdr3_aa: CASSGQDYYGYTF
cdr3_nt: TGTGCCAGCAGCGGTCAGGATTACTATGGCTACACCTTC

clone_size: .
d_call: .
j_call: TRBJ1-1
cdr3_length: 14
v_call: TRBV5-1
cdr3_aa: CASSLRQLNTEAFF
cdr3_nt: TGCGCCAGCAGCTTGCGGCAGCTGAACACTGAAGCTTTCTTT

clone_size: .
d_call: TRBD1
j_call: TRBJ1-3
cdr3_length: 14
v_call: TRBV15
cdr3_aa: CAISRDSSGNTIYF
cdr3_nt: TGTGCCATCAGCCGGGACAGCTCTGGAAACACCATATATTTT

clone_size: once
d_call: .
j_call: TRBJ1-3
cdr3_length: 16
v_call: TRBV4-1
cdr3_aa: CASSPERIIPGNTIYF
cdr3_nt: TGCGCCAGCAGCCCCGAAAGGATAATACCTGGAAACACCATATATTTT

clone_size: .
d_call: TRBD1
j_call: TRBJ1-3
cdr3_length: 15
v_call: TRBV5-1
cdr3_aa: CASSLGTGDGNTIYF
cdr3_nt: TGCGCCAGCAGCTTGGGTACAGGGGATGGAAACACCATATATTTT

clone_size: .
d_call: TRBD2
j_call: TRBJ2-3
cdr3_length: 15
v_call: TRBV6-5
cdr3_aa: CASSRTSGSIDTQYF
cdr3_nt: TGTGCCAGCAGTCGTACTAGCGGGAGTATAGATACGCAGTATTTT

clone_size: .
d_call: .
j_call: TRBJ1-2
cdr3_length: 14
v_call: TRBV29-1
cdr3_aa: CSAKAGVGRYGYTF
cdr3_nt: TGCAGCGCTAAGGCCGGGGTCGGACGCTATGGCTACACCTTC

clone_size: .
d_call: .
j_call: TRBJ1-2
cdr3_length: 11
v_call: TRBV20-1
cdr3_aa: CSASLGEGYTF
cdr3_nt: TGCAGTGCTAGTTTGGGGGAAGGCTACACCTTC

clone_size: .
d_call: .
j_call: TRBJ2-7
cdr3_length: 14
v_call: TRBV7-9
cdr3_aa: CASNKGEGKYEQYF
cdr3_nt: TGTGCCAGCAACAAGGGGGAGGGCAAATACGAGCAGTACTTC

clone_size: few
d_call: .
j_call: TRBJ1-1
cdr3_length: 13
v_call: TRBV9
cdr3_aa: CASSPAGKTEAFF
cdr3_nt: TGTGCCAGCAGCCCCGCGGGAAAGACTGAAGCTTTCTTT

clone_size: .
d_call: TRBD1
j_call: TRBJ1-2
cdr3_length: 16
v_call: TRBV19
cdr3_aa: CASSTRRDRGAYGYTF
cdr3_nt: TGTGCCAGTAGTACAAGGAGGGACAGGGGAGCCTATGGCTACACCTTC

clone_size: .
d_call: .
j_call: TRBJ1-1
cdr3_length: 12
v_call: TRBV30
cdr3_aa: CAVERLNTEAFF
cdr3_nt: TGTGCCGTGGAGAGGCTGAACACTGAAGCTTTCTTT

clone_size: .
d_call: .
j_call: TRBJ2-6
cdr3_length: 16
v_call: TRBV5-6
cdr3_aa: CASSLGGNSGANVLTF
cdr3_nt: TGTGCCAGCAGCTTGGGAGGTAACTCTGGGGCCAACGTCCTGACTTTC

clone_size: .
d_call: TRBD1
j_call: TRBJ1-6
cdr3_length: 15
v_call: TRBV6-6
cdr3_aa: CASSHARDRNSPLHF
cdr3_nt: TGTGCCAGCAGTCATGCCCGGGACAGAAATTCACCCCTCCACTTT

clone_size: .
d_call: .
j_call: TRBJ2-2
cdr3_length: 12
v_call: TRBV6-5
cdr3_aa: CASRQNTGELFF
cdr3_nt: TGTGCCAGCAGACAGAACACCGGGGAGCTGTTTTTT

clone_size: .
d_call: TRBD1
j_call: TRBJ1-4
cdr3_length: 13
v_call: TRBV6-5
cdr3_aa: CASRIRGGEKLFF
cdr3_nt: TGTGCCAGCAGAATCAGGGGGGGTGAAAAACTGTTTTTT

clone_size: .
d_call: TRBD2
j_call: TRBJ2-1
cdr3_length: 14
v_call: TRBV29-1
cdr3_aa: CSATGTSGSHEQFF
cdr3_nt: TGCAGCGCTACCGGGACTAGCGGGAGTCATGAGCAGTTCTTC

clone_size: once
d_call: .
j_call: TRBJ2-2
cdr3_length: 16
v_call: TRBV7-9
cdr3_aa: CASSPRLRGNTGELFF
cdr3_nt: TGTGCCAGCAGCCCTAGGCTGCGGGGGAACACCGGGGAGCTGTTTTTT

clone_size: .
d_call: .
j_call: TRBJ2-7
cdr3_length: 16
v_call: TRBV28
cdr3_aa: CASRKGLPWGTYEQYF
cdr3_nt: TGTGCCAGCAGAAAAGGCCTCCCCTGGGGAACCTACGAGCAGTACTTC

clone_size: .
d_call: .
j_call: TRBJ2-5
cdr3_length: 15
v_call: TRBV6-5
cdr3_aa: CASSRSFTGLETQYF
cdr3_nt: TGTGCCAGCAGCCGAAGCTTTACAGGGCTGGAGACCCAGTACTTC

clone_size: .
d_call: .
j_call: TRBJ1-6
cdr3_length: 15
v_call: TRBV7-9
cdr3_aa: CASSPRTGKGSPLHF
cdr3_nt: TGTGCCAGCAGCCCTCGGACGGGGAAAGGTTCACCCCTCCACTTT

clone_size: few
d_call: TRBD1
j_call: TRBJ1-2
cdr3_length: 15
v_call: TRBV4-3
cdr3_aa: CASGMGDRDNYGYTF
cdr3_nt: TGCGCCAGCGGGATGGGGGACAGAGATAACTATGGCTACACCTTC

clone_size: .
d_call: TRBD2
j_call: TRBJ2-7
cdr3_length: 17
v_call: TRBV11-2
cdr3_aa: CASSSSLSGSGSYEQYF
cdr3_nt: TGTGCCAGCAGCTCCTCCTTAAGCGGGAGTGGCTCCTACGAGCAGTACTTC

clone_size: .
d_call: .
j_call: TRBJ2-7
cdr3_length: 13
v_call: TRBV6-1
cdr3_aa: CASSDHGYYEQYF
cdr3_nt: TGTGCCAGCAGTGATCACGGGTACTACGAGCAGTACTTC

clone_size: .
d_call: .
j_call: TRBJ2-2
cdr3_length: 12
v_call: TRBV4-3
cdr3_aa: CASSQERGELFF
cdr3_nt: TGCGCCAGCAGCCAAGAACGGGGGGAGCTGTTTTTT

clone_size: .
d_call: .
j_call: TRBJ2-5
cdr3_length: 10
v_call: TRBV20-1
cdr3_aa: CSGSQETQYF
cdr3_nt: TGCAGTGGATCCCAAGAGACCCAGTACTTC

clone_size: .
d_call: TRBD2
j_call: TRBJ2-1
cdr3_length: 15
v_call: TRBV2
cdr3_aa: CASSEAGLAANEQFF
cdr3_nt: TGTGCCAGCAGTGAAGCGGGGCTAGCGGCCAATGAGCAGTTCTTC

clone_size: .
d_call: TRBD2
j_call: TRBJ2-1
cdr3_length: 15
v_call: TRBV5-1
cdr3_aa: CASSLGGEGRNEQFF
cdr3_nt: TGCGCCAGCAGCTTGGGAGGGGAGGGCCGGAATGAGCAGTTCTTC

clone_size: .
d_call: TRBD2
j_call: TRBJ2-1
cdr3_length: 15
v_call: TRBV27
cdr3_aa: CASRLGEGSYNEQFF
cdr3_nt: TGTGCCAGCAGGCTCGGGGAGGGCTCCTACAATGAGCAGTTCTTC

clone_size: .
d_call: .
j_call: TRBJ1-1
cdr3_length: 12
v_call: TRBV11-2
cdr3_aa: CASNLMLGEAFF
cdr3_nt: TGTGCCAGCAACCTGATGCTAGGTGAAGCTTTCTTT